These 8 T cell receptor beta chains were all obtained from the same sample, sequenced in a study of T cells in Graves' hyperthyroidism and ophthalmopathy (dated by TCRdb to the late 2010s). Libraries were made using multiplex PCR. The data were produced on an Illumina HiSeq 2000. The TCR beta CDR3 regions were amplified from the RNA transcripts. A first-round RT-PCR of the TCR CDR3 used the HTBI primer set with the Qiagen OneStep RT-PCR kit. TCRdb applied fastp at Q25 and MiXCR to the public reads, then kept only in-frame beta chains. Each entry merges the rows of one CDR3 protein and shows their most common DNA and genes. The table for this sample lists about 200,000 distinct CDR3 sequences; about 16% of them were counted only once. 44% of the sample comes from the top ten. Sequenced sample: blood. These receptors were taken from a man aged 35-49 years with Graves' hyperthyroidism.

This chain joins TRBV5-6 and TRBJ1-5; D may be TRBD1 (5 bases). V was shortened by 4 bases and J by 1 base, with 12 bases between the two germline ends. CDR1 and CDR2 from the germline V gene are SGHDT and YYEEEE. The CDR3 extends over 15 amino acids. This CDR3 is CASSGGTGSNQPQHF. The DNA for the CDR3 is TGTGCCAGCAGCGGCGGGACGGGAAGCAATCAGCCCCAGCATTTT.

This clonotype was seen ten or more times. The CDR3 spells CASSQAGLTDTQYF. CDR3 nucleotide sequence: TGTGCCAGCAGCCAAGCGGGGCTCACAGATACGCAGTATTTT. The rearrangement joins TRBV3-1 to TRBJ2-3; either TRBD1 or TRBD2 may fit D (5 bases each). The V end lost 1 base, the J end lost 2 bases, and 7 bases lay between the germline ends. There are 14 residues in the CDR3. Germline V gene data show CDR1 as LGHDT and CDR2 as YNNKEL (reference sequence).

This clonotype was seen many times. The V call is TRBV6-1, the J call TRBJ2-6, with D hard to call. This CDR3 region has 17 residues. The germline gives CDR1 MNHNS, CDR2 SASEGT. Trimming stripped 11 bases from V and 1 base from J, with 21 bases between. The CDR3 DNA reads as TGTGCCTGCGCATCACTACTTGGGGTTTCTGGGGCCAACGTCCTGACTTTC. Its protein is CACASLLGVSGANVLTF.

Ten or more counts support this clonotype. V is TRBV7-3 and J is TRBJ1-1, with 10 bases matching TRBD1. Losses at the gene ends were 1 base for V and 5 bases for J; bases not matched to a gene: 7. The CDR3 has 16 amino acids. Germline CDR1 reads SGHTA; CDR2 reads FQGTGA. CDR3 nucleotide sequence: TGTGCCAGCAGCTTAAAGGACAGGGGGGCGGGTACTGAAGCTTTCTTT. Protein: CASSLKDRGAGTEAFF.

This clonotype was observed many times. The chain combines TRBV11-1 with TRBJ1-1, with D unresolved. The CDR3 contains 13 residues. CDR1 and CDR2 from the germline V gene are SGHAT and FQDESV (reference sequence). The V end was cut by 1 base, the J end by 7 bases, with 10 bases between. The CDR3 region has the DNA TGTGCCAGCAGCTTAGTGTCCCCCGGTGAAGCTTTCTTT. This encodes CASSLVSPGEAFF.

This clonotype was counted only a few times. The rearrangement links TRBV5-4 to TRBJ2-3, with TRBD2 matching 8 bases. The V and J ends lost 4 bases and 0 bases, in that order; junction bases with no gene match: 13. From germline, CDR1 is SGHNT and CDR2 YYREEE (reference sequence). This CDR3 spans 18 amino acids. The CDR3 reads CASSAVRAGVLSTDTQYF. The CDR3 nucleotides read TGTGCCAGCAGCGCTGTAAGAGCGGGGGTTCTGAGCACAGATACGCAGTATTTT.

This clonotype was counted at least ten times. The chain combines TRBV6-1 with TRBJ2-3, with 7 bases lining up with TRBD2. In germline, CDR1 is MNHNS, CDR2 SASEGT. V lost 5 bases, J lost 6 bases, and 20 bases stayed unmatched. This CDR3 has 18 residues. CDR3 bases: TGTGCCAGCAGTTATATCACGGGCGGAGCGGGGTTATCGGATACGCAGTATTTT. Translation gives CASSYITGGAGLSDTQYF.

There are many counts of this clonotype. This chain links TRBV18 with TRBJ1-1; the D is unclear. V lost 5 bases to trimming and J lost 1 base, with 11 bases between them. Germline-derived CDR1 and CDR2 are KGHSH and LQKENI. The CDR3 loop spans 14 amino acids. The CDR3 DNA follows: TGTGCCAGCTCAAGGGCGGAGCAGAACACTGAAGCTTTCTTT. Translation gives CASSRAEQNTEAFF.